Sequencing of this T cell receptor beta chain was carried out in a study of T cells in localized non-small cell lung cancer. From germline, CDR1 is MNHNS and CDR2 SASEGT. The junction had 1 base not matched to a gene; V was cut back by 3 bases and J by 2 bases. This CDR3 comprises 13 residues. Assay: immunoSEQ multiplex PCR; the TCRdb copy retains only in-frame clones and omits some. The sample lists about 62,000 clones; more than 80% were seen once. This clonotype originated in a man aged 35-75 years with stage II lung adenocarcinoma. The sample was PBMCs, taken before any cancer treatment. The chain is built from TRBV6-1 and TRBJ2-7; 7 nucleotides line up with TRBD1. The DNA for the CDR3 is TGTGCCAGCAGTGAGACAGGGCCCTACGAGCAGTACTTC. Residues: CASSETGPYEQYF.